This section outlines one T cell receptor beta chain sequence together with its context. Its antigen is undetermined. This entry belongs to a study of blood T cells in healthy people across ages. Regarding the study as a whole: Diversity figures derived from one million T cells were judged to underestimate the true value.

With a J-beta primer mix and a sample-barcoded 5' primer, a second PCR ran roughly 6 to 11 cycles. MiXCR was run by TCRdb on the 5' RACE reads, yielding one entry per CDR3 protein. The sample yields approximately 1.5 million distinct CDR3 sequences, approximately 42% seen once. The CDR3 runs to 15 residues. J gave up 4 bases and V 5 bases, and 5 bases lay outside the gene matches. Sequencing input: blood. The source of this sequence is a woman aged 18-29 years in good health. The chain joins TRBV12-3 or TRBV12-4 to TRBJ2-5; 12 bases align to TRBD1. The CDR3: CASSGGQGAVETQYF. CDR3 nucleotide sequence: TGTGCCAGCAGTGGGGGACAGGGGGCTGTAGAGACCCAGTACTTC.